This T cell receptor beta chain comes out of a study of control samples from healthy donors and cancer patients. The sample holds one count of this clone. This CDR3 contains 16 residues. CDR1 and CDR2 from the germline V gene are MNHNY and SVGAGI (reference sequence). The V gene lost 4 bases and the J gene lost 2 bases, with 18 bases spanning the gap. Only in-frame clones appear in the TCRdb table, and some are missing; sequencing was by immunoSEQ multiplex PCR. Of about 80,000 clones listed, about 90% were seen once; the top ten hold about 5.5%. The chain employs TRBV6-6 and TRBJ2-7, with D tentatively TRBD2 (6 bases). The source of this sequence is a man aged 50-60 years in good health. Material: blood. The CDR3 DNA reads as TGTGCCAGCAGTTCGCCCTGGGGCGGGGACGCCTACGAGCAGTACTTC. It specifies CASSSPWGGDAYEQYF.